This paragraph reports one TCR beta chain. Its antigen is unknown. This entry belongs to a study of cytomegalovirus exposure and HLA in healthy donors. Overall study results and limits: The classifier, whose performance was assessed in both the original and validation cohorts, reportedly diagnosed cytomegalovirus status with high specificity and sensitivity.

The PCR made use of 60 Vbeta and 13 Jbeta primers. Data came from immunoSEQ multiplex PCR; TCRdb stores just in-frame clones and leaves some out. The repertoire holds 160,000 or so clones, with about four fifths as singletons. The CDR3 runs to 12 residues. The V end lost 6 bases, the J end lost 2 bases, and 7 bases lay between the germline ends. Germline V lookup: CDR1 LNHDA, CDR2 SQIVND (reference sequence). The specimen was PBMCs. The receptor was derived from a male donor in good health and CMV-seropositive. V is TRBV19 and J is TRBJ1-1; D not resolved. The chain's CDR3 is CASSRRNTEAFF. The CDR3 coding sequence is TGTGCCAGTAGCCGGAGAAACACTGAAGCTTTCTTT.